A single sample gave rise to the 29 T cell receptor beta chains below, sequenced in a study of blood T cell repertoires in COVID-19. Repertoires were generated with immunoSEQ multiplex PCR, while TCRdb's copy carries only in-frame clones and drops some. The sample has 430,000 or so clones, around nine tenths seen once. Material: PBMCs or T cells enriched from blood (not recorded which). The source of these receptors is a woman under 30 who had been exposed to COVID-19.

The rearrangement uses TRBV6-4 and TRBJ1-6, with TRBD1 matching over 7 bases. The CDR3 has 16 residues. Germline CDR1 reads MRHNA; CDR2 reads SNTAGT. Losses at the gene ends were 5 bases for V and 7 bases for J; bases not matched to a gene: 11. The CDR3 loop is CASSITGDGANSPLHF. The DNA of the CDR3 is TGTGCCAGCAGTATCACAGGGGACGGGGCGAATTCACCCCTCCACTTT.

The chain recombines TRBV2 with TRBJ2-2, with 8 bases identical to TRBD2. V was pared by 4 bases and J by 0 bases, with 1 base of the junction left unmatched. CDR3 length: 15 residues. Germline CDR1 and CDR2: SNHLY and FYNNEI. This CDR3 is CASSGLATNTGELFF. CDR3 DNA sequence: TGTGCCAGCAGTGGACTAGCGACGAACACCGGGGAGCTGTTTTTT.

The chain couples TRBV6-5 to TRBJ2-7; 7 positions agree with TRBD1. Trimming took 2 bases from V and 3 from J; bases not matched to a gene: 10. Germline V CDR1 and CDR2: MNHEY, SVGAGI. The length of the CDR3 is 16 residues. As DNA, the CDR3 is TGTGCCAGCAGTTACGCAGGACAGGAGTTCGGCTACGAGCAGTACTTC. It specifies CASSYAGQEFGYEQYF.

This rearrangement joins TRBV3-1 (or the pseudogene TRBV3-2) to TRBJ1-4; TRBD1 is a possible D gene (6 bases). Trimming removed 1 base at V and 0 bases at J, with 9 bases between. This CDR3 is built from 16 residues. The germline CDR1 and CDR2 sequences are LGHDT and YNNKEL (reference sequence). The CDR3 DNA follows: TGTGCCAGCAGCCAAGTGGGGGCGGCAACTAATGAAAAACTGTTTTTT. Encoded protein: CASSQVGAATNEKLFF.

This sequence joins TRBV19 and TRBJ1-2; 9 bases are shared with TRBD1. Germline V gene data show CDR1 as LNHDA and CDR2 as SQIVND (reference sequence). The V and J ends lost 3 bases and 5 bases, in that order; junction bases with no gene match: 7. The CDR3 length is 15 residues. The CDR3 DNA sequence: TGTGCCAGTAGTATGCAGGACAGGGGAAGTTATGGCTACACCTTC. This encodes CASSMQDRGSYGYTF.

The J gene is TRBJ1-5, the V gene TRBV28; 7 bases agree with TRBD1. V lost 6 bases to trimming and J lost 0 bases; unmatched junction nucleotides: 8. CDR3 length: 16 residues. Per the germline V gene, CDR1 is MDHEN and CDR2 is SYDVKM. The CDR3 loop reads CASSTGQAYSNQPQHF. CDR3 sequence (DNA): TGTGCCAGCAGCACCGGACAGGCCTATAGCAATCAGCCCCAGCATTTT. The variable domain in full, with the rest retrieved from reference TRBV28 and TRBJ1-5, is DVKVTQSSRYLVKRTGEKVFLECVQDMDHENMFWYRQDPGLGLRLIYFSYDVKMKEKGDIPEGYSVSREKKERFSLILESASTNQTSMYLCASSTGQAYSNQPQHFGDGTRLSIL.

This clone was seen a handful of times. The V and J genes are TRBV14 and TRBJ1-6, with a tentative D call TRBD1 (5 bases). Germline CDR1 reads SGHDN; CDR2 reads FVKESK. This CDR3 is 13 amino acids long. The V end was cut by 4 bases, the J end by 9 bases, with 10 bases between. The CDR3, as DNA: TGTGCCAGCAGCCGGGGCCCTCTTTCACCCCTCCACTTT. It translates to CASSRGPLSPLHF.

This chain joins TRBV21-1 and TRBJ1-2; the table gives TRBD1 as D, unverified against the DNA. TRBV21-1 constitutes a pseudogene. This CDR3 is 15 amino acids long. CDR3 sequence reads: CASSNPGQTNYGYTF. CDR3 DNA sequence: TGTGCCAGCAGCAACCCGGGACAGACTAACTATGGCTACACCTTC.

V gene TRBV6-2 or TRBV6-3 combines with J gene TRBJ2-7; tentative D call: TRBD1 (6 bases). The CDR3 extends over 13 amino acids. Germline CDR1 MNHEY, CDR2 SVGEGT. The germline V and J ends were trimmed by 5 bases and 5 bases, with 13 bases remaining between them. Here the CDR3 DNA reads TGTGCCAGCAGTACCGACAGGCCCCACGAGCAGTACTTC. This translates into CASSTDRPHEQYF.

V is TRBV12-5 and J is TRBJ2-5; 8 bases are shared with TRBD1. This CDR3 comprises 14 residues. Germline CDR1 reads LGHNT; CDR2 reads FRNRAP. V lost 1 base to trimming and J lost 5 bases; unmatched junction nucleotides: 3. CDR3 sequence: CASGLGQGPETQYF. In DNA form, the CDR3 reads TGTGCTAGTGGTTTGGGACAGGGGCCCGAGACCCAGTACTTC.

The genes are TRBV6-1 and TRBJ2-7; 9 bases agree with TRBD1. Germline V lookup: CDR1 MNHNS, CDR2 SASEGT. J was trimmed by 3 bases and V by 0 bases; bases with no gene match: 3. The CDR3 consists of 15 residues. CDR3 protein: CASSEARQGVYEQYF. CDR3 nucleotides: TGTGCCAGCAGTGAAGCAAGACAGGGGGTCTACGAGCAGTACTTC.

The chain joins TRBV6-1 to TRBJ2-1; perhaps TRBD1 as D (6 bases). The ends were cut back, 2 bases at V and 8 bases at J, with 13 bases in the middle. Looked up from germline, CDR1 is MNHNS and CDR2 is SASEGT. The CDR3 runs 14 residues. CDR3 in amino acids: CASSESTGWDEQFF. CDR3 DNA: TGTGCCAGCAGTGAATCGACAGGATGGGATGAGCAGTTCTTC.

This clone was found a few times. The chain couples TRBV28 to TRBJ2-7; D remains unclear. CDR1 MDHEN and CDR2 SYDVKM come from the germline V gene. V lost 6 bases, J lost 5 bases, and 5 bases lay in between. The CDR3 has 10 amino acids. DNA for the CDR3: TGTGCCAGCAGCCGGGACGAGCAGTACTTC. Translated: CASSRDEQYF.

This sequence joins TRBV2 and TRBJ1-5, with D hard to call. Trimming left V 2 bases short and J 1 base short, with 12 bases between. CDR1 is SNHLY, CDR2 FYNNEI, per germline. The CDR3 is 16 amino acids. DNA for the CDR3: TGTGCCAGCAGTGAACAAGCGGTGAGGAGCAATCAGCCCCAGCATTTT. Translation gives CASSEQAVRSNQPQHF.

The V gene is TRBV19, the J gene TRBJ2-7; 12 bases line up with TRBD2. Germline lookup yields CDR1 LNHDA and CDR2 SQIVND (reference sequence). With 1 base clipped from V and 7 bases from J, the junction kept 8 bases outside the gene matches. The CDR3 runs 16 residues. This CDR3 is CASSIVPGLAGYEQYF. DNA for the CDR3: TGTGCCAGTAGTATAGTCCCCGGACTAGCGGGATATGAGCAGTACTTC.

The chain couples TRBV6-6 to TRBJ2-6, with TRBD1 matching 7 bases. Per germline, CDR1 MNHNY and CDR2 SVGAGI (reference sequence). The trim removed 8 bases at V and 2 bases at J, leaving 6 bases unmatched. CDR3 length: 15 amino acids. The CDR3 region is CASLSTGAGANVLTF. The CDR3 nucleotides are TGTGCCAGCCTTAGTACAGGGGCTGGGGCCAACGTCCTGACTTTC.

This clone was recorded only once. This chain connects TRBV28 to TRBJ1-6; 7 bases fit TRBD1. The CDR3 has 13 residues. From germline, CDR1 is MDHEN and CDR2 SYDVKM. V gave up 9 bases and J gave up 10 bases; unmatched junction bases: 9. CDR3 bases: TGTGCCAGTAAACTGGGACAGACATCACCCCTCCACTTT. Translation: CASKLGQTSPLHF.

This clone was recorded once. The chain recombines TRBV5-1 with TRBJ2-1, with TRBD1 identical over 9 bases. The CDR3 is made up of 15 amino acids. The junction had 4 bases not matched to a gene; V was cut back by 3 bases and J by 3 bases. Germline V CDR1 and CDR2: SGHRS, YFSETQ. This CDR3 reads CASSSTGGNYNEQFF. CDR3 sequence (DNA): TGCGCCAGCAGCTCCACAGGGGGCAACTACAATGAGCAGTTCTTC.

In its sample, this clone was seen a few times. J is TRBJ2-5 and V is TRBV11-2; 13 nucleotides match TRBD2. V was pared by 5 bases and J by 5 bases, with 14 bases of the junction left unmatched. The CDR3 totals 18 residues. Germline V gives CDR1 SGHAT, CDR2 FQNNGV. The chain's CDR3 is CASSPDPRLAGGGETQYF. The DNA of the CDR3 is TGTGCCAGCAGCCCCGACCCTCGACTAGCGGGGGGCGGGGAGACCCAGTACTTC.

Concerning this clone itself: Different DNA sequences within this sample yield the same CDR3. The V and J genes are TRBV6-5 and TRBJ1-1, with D perhaps TRBD1 (6 bases). V shed 8 bases and J shed 1 base, with 11 bases lying between them. Germline V gene lookup returns CDR1 MNHEY and CDR2 SVGAGI. The CDR3 runs 13 residues. DNA of the CDR3: TGTGCCAGCCGAGGGGGGGCGAACACTGAAGCTTTCTTT. It codes for CASRGGANTEAFF.

Only a few counts were recorded for this clone. This chain links TRBV7-2 with TRBJ2-7, with 7 bases lining up with TRBD2. The J segment lost 0 bases and the V segment lost 5 bases, leaving 7 bases of the junction unmatched. Germline-derived CDR1 and CDR2 are SGHTA and FQGNSA. This CDR3 contains 15 residues. The CDR3 DNA is TGTGCCAGCAGCCCCCAGCGGGGTCGCTCCTACGAGCAGTACTTC. It specifies CASSPQRGRSYEQYF. Looking up the rest from reference TRBV7-2 and TRBJ2-7 gives the full variable domain: GAGVSQSPSNKVTEKGKDVELRCDPISGHTALYWYRQSLGQGLEFLIYFQGNSAPDKSGLPSDRFSAERTGGSVSTLTIQRTQQEDSAVYLCASSPQRGRSYEQYFGPGTRLTVT.

V usage is TRBV28 and J usage is TRBJ1-4, with D possibly being TRBD1 (5 bases). The ends were cut back, 3 bases at V and 3 bases at J, with 11 bases in the middle. Per germline, CDR1 MDHEN and CDR2 SYDVKM. The CDR3 sequence is 15 residues long. The CDR3 DNA follows: TGTGCCAGCAGTTTTGACAGACCGTCTAATGAAAAACTGTTTTTT. Protein sequence: CASSFDRPSNEKLFF.

The gene calls are TRBV6-5 and TRBJ1-5; 7 bases agree with TRBD1. With V trimmed by 6 bases and J by 4 bases, 6 bases remained unmatched. Germline CDR1 reads MNHEY; CDR2 reads SVGAGI. This CDR3 region has 14 residues. The CDR3 DNA reads as TGTGCCAGCAGCACAGGGGATACTAATCAGCCCCAGCATTTT. It codes for CASSTGDTNQPQHF.

The chain couples TRBV3-1 (or the pseudogene TRBV3-2) to TRBJ2-7; 8 bases agree with TRBD2. This CDR3 spans 14 amino acids. The V segment lost 3 bases and the J segment 2 bases; nucleotides outside the gene matches: 3. Germline values: CDR1 LGHDT, CDR2 YNNKEL (reference sequence). CDR3 bases: TGTGCCAGCAGCCACAGCGGGAGTCCCTACGAGCAGTACTTC. Translated: CASSHSGSPYEQYF.

V is TRBV25-1 and J is TRBJ2-1; 8 positions match TRBD1. Germline V gene sequence: CDR1 MGHDK, CDR2 SYGVNS. After removal of 3 bases from V and 8 bases from J, the junction contained 3 bases not matched to a gene. This CDR3 has 13 residues. In nucleotides, the CDR3 is TGTGCCAGCAGTGATCGACAGGGGTATGAGCAGTTCTTC. Translated, it gives CASSDRQGYEQFF.

The chain has TRBV7-2 and TRBJ2-5, with 9 bases lining up with TRBD1. CDR1 and CDR2 from the germline V gene are SGHTA and FQGNSA. The CDR3 length is 15 residues. Trimming cost V 3 bases and J 3 bases; bases outside gene matches: 5. The CDR3 spells CASSLGTGWKETQYF. For the CDR3, the DNA is TGTGCCAGCAGCTTGGGGACAGGGTGGAAAGAGACCCAGTACTTC. Combining the CDR3 with reference TRBV7-2 and TRBJ2-5 gives the whole variable domain GAGVSQSPSNKVTEKGKDVELRCDPISGHTALYWYRQSLGQGLEFLIYFQGNSAPDKSGLPSDRFSAERTGGSVSTLTIQRTQQEDSAVYLCASSLGTGWKETQYFGPGTRLLVL.

The V gene is TRBV28, the J gene TRBJ2-5, with 9 bases that match TRBD2. The CDR3 runs to 14 residues. J gave up 1 base and V 10 bases, and 7 bases lay outside the gene matches. The germline V gene has CDR1 MDHEN and CDR2 SYDVKM. In nucleotides, the CDR3 is TGTGCCACCGTACTAGCGGGTATCCAAGAGACCCAGTACTTC. As protein: CATVLAGIQETQYF.

The chain links TRBV6-5 to TRBJ2-3, with TRBD2 identical over 8 bases. Germline V CDR1 and CDR2: MNHEY, SVGAGI. This CDR3 is 15 amino acids long. V lost 4 bases to trimming and J lost 4 bases; unmatched junction nucleotides: 7. This CDR3 reads CASSSIAGTPDTQYF. CDR3 nucleotides: TGTGCCAGCAGTTCAATAGCGGGGACCCCAGATACGCAGTATTTT.

This rearrangement joins TRBV5-1 to TRBJ2-5; D might be TRBD1 (5 bases). This CDR3 has 15 residues. With 0 bases removed from V and 0 bases from J, the gap between germline ends came to 9 bases. The germline CDR1 and CDR2 sequences are SGHRS and YFSETQ. CDR3 in amino acids: CASSLGRQHQETQYF. CDR3 nucleotide sequence: TGCGCCAGCAGCTTGGGGCGACAGCACCAAGAGACCCAGTACTTC. Filled out from reference TRBV5-1 and TRBJ2-5, the complete variable domain reads KAGVTQTPRYLIKTRGQQVTLSCSPISGHRSVSWYQQTPGQGLQFLFEYFSETQRNKGNFPGRFSGRQFSNSRSEMNVSTLELGDSALYLCASSLGRQHQETQYFGPGTRLLVL.